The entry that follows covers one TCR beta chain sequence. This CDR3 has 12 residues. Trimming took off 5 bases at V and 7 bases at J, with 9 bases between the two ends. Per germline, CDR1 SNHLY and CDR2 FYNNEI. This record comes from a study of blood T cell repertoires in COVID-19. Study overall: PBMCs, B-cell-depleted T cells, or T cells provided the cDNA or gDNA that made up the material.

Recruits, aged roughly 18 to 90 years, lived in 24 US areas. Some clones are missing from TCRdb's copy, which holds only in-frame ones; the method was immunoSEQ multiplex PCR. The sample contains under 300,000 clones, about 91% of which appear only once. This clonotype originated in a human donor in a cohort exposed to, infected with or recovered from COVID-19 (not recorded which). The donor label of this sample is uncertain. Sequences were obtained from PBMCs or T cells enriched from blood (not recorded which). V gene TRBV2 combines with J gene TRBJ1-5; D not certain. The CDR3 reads CASSRQAQPQHF. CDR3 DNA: TGTGCCAGCAGTAGGCAGGCGCAGCCCCAGCATTTT.